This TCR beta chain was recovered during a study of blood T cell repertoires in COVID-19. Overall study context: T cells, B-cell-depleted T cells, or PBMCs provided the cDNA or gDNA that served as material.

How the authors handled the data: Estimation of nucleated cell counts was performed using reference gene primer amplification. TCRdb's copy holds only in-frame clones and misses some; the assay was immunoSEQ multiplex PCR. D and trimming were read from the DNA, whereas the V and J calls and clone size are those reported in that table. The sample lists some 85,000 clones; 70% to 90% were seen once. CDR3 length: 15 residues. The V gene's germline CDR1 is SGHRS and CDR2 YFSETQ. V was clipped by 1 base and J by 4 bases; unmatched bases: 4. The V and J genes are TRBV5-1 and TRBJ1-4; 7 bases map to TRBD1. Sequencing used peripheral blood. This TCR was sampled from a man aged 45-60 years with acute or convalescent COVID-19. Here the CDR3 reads CASSLPGTDNEKLFF. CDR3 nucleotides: TGCGCCAGCAGCTTGCCCGGGACAGATAATGAAAAACTGTTTTTT.